This T cell receptor beta chain was observed in a study of blood T cell repertoires in COVID-19. Across the whole study: The United States, Italy and Spain provided the acute and convalescent COVID-19 samples. The analysed material was cDNA or gDNA that came from T cells, B-cell-depleted T cells, or PBMCs.

In the original workflow: The assay estimated nucleated cells by amplifying reference gene primers. Some clones are missing from TCRdb's copy, which holds only in-frame ones; the method was immunoSEQ multiplex PCR. Clonal size and the V and J genes are those of that table, whereas D and trimming came from the DNA. The data contain nearly 250,000 clones, 75% to 85% of them seen just once; the ten biggest clones take up over 7.5%. The study assigned cohorts using participant-reported clinical history. The length of the CDR3 is 15 residues. V shed 2 bases and J shed 6 bases, with 11 bases lying between them. Per germline, CDR1 MNHEY and CDR2 SVGEGT.

The specimen sequenced was PBMCs or T cells enriched from blood (not recorded which). This rearrangement joins TRBV6-2 or TRBV6-3 to TRBJ1-6; maybe TRBD1 (6 bases). This clonotype was obtained from a woman aged 50 to 60 with acute COVID-19. The CDR3 DNA sequence: TGTGCCAGCAGTTACGGACAGCCTGTTAATTCACCCCTCCACTTT. Its translation: CASSYGQPVNSPLHF.